This T cell receptor beta chain stems from a study of Tregs in tolerant kidney transplant recipients. CDR1 is MNHEY and CDR2 is SMNVEV in the germline V gene (reference sequence). The CDR3 has 14 residues. V gave up 5 bases and J gave up 5 bases, with 16 bases separating them. Thawed PBMCs were FACS-sorted into unstimulated CD4+CD25+CD127- regulatory T cells, CD4+CD25- non-regulatory cells, CD4 and CD8 cells. This clone has only one observation. Antigen unknown. Profiling relied on immunoSEQ multiplex PCR, and the TCRdb table lists in-frame clones only, not all of them. The sample lists some 110,000 clones, approximately 90% occurring once. Study-wide results and caveats: Tregs expanded with activated donor B cells seemed most donor-specific. No direct test of biological reproducibility was done here.

This receptor was identified in a human donor in good health. The sequencing input was CD4+ T cells from blood. The chain joins TRBV27 to TRBJ2-7; TRBD1 might be the D (5 bases). CDR3 nucleotide sequence: TGTGCCAGCAGTAAACAGGTCAGTAGAGACGAGCAGTACTTC. Translating gives CASSKQVSRDEQYF.